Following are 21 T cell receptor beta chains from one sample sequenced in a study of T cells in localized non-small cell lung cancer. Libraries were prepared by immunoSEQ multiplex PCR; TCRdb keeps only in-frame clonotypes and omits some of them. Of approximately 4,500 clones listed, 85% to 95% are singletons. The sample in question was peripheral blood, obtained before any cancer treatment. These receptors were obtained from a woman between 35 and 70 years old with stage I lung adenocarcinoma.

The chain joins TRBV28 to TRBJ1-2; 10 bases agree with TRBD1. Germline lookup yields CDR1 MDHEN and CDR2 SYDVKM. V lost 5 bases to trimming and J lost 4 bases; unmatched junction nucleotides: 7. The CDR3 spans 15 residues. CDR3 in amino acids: CASSAVTGGGYGYTF. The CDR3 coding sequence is TGTGCCAGCAGTGCCGTGACAGGGGGCGGCTATGGCTACACCTTC.

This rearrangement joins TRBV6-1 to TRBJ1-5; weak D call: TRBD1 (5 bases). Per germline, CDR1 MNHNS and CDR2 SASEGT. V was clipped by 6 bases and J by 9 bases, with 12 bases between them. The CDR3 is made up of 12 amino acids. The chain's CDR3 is CASSPRAGPQHF. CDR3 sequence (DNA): TGTGCCAGCAGCCCCAGGGCGGGGCCCCAGCATTTT.

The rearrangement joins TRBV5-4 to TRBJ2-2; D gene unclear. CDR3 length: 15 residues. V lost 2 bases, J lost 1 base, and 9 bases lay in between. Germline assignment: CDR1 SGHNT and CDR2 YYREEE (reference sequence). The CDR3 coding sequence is TGTGCCAGCAGCTTTTCTTCGGAGAACACCGGGGAGCTGTTTTTT. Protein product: CASSFSSENTGELFF.

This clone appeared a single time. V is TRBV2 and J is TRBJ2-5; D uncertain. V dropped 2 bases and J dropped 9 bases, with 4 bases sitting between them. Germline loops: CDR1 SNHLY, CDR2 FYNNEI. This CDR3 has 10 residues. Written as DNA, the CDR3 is TGTGCCAGCAGTGAACTTGCCCAGTACTTC. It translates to CASSELAQYF.

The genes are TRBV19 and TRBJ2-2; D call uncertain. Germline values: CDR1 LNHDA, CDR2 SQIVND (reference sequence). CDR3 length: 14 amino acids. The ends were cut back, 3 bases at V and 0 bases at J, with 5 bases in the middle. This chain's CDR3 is CASSMDANTGELFF. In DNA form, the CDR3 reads TGTGCCAGTAGTATGGACGCGAACACCGGGGAGCTGTTTTTT. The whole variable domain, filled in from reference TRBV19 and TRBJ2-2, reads DGGITQSPKYLFRKEGQNVTLSCEQNLNHDAMYWYRQDPGQGLRLIYYSQIVNDFQKGDIAEGYSVSREKKESFPLTVTSAQKNPTAFYLCASSMDANTGELFFGEGSRLTVL.

Here the CDR3 reads CSARDRVSQYF. The CDR3 DNA reads as TGCAGTGCTAGAGATCGGGTTAGCCAGTACTTC. The chain is built from TRBV20-1 and TRBJ2-5; D gene uncertain. The CDR3 runs 11 residues. Germline loops: CDR1 DFQATT, CDR2 SNEGSKA (reference sequence). V lost 0 bases to trimming and J lost 10 bases, with 9 bases between them.

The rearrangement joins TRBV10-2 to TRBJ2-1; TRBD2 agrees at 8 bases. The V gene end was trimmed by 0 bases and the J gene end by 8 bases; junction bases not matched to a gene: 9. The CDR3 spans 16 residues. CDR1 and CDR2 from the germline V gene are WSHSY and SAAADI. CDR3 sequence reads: CASSESGGSGKDEQFF. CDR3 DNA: TGCGCCAGCAGTGAGTCGGGGGGTAGCGGGAAAGATGAGCAGTTCTTC.

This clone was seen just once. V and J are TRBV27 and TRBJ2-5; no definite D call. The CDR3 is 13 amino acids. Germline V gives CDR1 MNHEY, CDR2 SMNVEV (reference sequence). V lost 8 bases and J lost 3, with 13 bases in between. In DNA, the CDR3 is TGTGCCAGCCAAGACCTAGAAAAAGAGACCCAGTACTTC. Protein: CASQDLEKETQYF.

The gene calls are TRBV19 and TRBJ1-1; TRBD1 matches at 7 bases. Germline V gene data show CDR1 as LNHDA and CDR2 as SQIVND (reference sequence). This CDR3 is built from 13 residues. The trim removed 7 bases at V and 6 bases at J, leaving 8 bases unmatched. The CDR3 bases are TGTGCCAGTATTCCGGGACAGCCCGCTGAAGCTTTCTTT. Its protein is CASIPGQPAEAFF.

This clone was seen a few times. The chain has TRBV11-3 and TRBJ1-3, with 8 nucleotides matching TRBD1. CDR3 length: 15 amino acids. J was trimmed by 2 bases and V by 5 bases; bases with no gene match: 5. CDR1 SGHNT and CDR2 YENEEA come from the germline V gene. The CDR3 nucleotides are TGTGCCAGCAGCATTGACAGGGGAACTGGAAACACCATATATTTT. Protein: CASSIDRGTGNTIYF.

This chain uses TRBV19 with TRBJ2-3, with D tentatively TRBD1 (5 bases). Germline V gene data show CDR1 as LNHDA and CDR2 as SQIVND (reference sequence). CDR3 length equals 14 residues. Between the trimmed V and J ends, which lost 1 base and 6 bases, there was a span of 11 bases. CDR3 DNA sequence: TGTGCCAGTAGTATAGGGGCCAGGGCGGATACGCAGTATTTT. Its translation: CASSIGARADTQYF.

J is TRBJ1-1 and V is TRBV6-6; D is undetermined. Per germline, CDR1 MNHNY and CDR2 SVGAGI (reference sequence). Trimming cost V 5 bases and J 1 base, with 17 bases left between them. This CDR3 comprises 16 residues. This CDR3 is CASSHPRTGKNTEAFF. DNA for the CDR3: TGTGCCAGCAGTCACCCCCGTACGGGAAAGAACACTGAAGCTTTCTTT.

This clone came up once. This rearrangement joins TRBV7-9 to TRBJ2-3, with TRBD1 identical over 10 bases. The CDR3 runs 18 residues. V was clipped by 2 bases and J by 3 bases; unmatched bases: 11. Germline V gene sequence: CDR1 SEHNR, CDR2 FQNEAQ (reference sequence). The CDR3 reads CASSLKGWTGGRTDTQYF. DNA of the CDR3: TGTGCCAGCAGCTTAAAAGGTTGGACAGGGGGACGGACAGATACGCAGTATTTT.

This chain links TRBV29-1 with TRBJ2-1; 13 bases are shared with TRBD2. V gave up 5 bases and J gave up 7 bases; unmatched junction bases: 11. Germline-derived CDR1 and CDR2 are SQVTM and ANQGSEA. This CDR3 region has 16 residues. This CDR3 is CSVSHGLAGVINEQFF. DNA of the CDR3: TGCAGCGTTTCCCACGGACTAGCGGGAGTGATAAATGAGCAGTTCTTC.

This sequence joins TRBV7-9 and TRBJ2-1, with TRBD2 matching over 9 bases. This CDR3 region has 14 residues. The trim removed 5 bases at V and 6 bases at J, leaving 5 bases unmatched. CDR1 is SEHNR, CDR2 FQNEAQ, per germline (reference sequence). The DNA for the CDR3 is TGTGCCAGCAGCCCCGGGACTAGCTTCAATGAGCAGTTCTTC. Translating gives CASSPGTSFNEQFF. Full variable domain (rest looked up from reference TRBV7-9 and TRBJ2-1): DTGVSQNPRHKITKRGQNVTFRCDPISEHNRLYWYRQTLGQGPEFLTYFQNEAQLEKSRLLSDRFSAERPKGSFSTLEIQRTEQGDSAMYLCASSPGTSFNEQFFGPGTRLTVL.

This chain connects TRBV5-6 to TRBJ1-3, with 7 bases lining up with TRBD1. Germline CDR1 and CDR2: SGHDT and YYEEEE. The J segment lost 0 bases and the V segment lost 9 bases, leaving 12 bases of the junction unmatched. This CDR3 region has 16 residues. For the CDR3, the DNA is TGTGCCACCCAACGACAGGGCCTTAGCTCTGGAAACACCATATATTTT. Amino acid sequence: CATQRQGLSSGNTIYF.

The CDR3 here is CASSLWSRRNEKLFF. CDR3 in DNA: TGTGCCAGTAGCCTGTGGAGTCGGCGAAATGAAAAACTGTTTTTT. The genes are TRBV19 and TRBJ1-4; no firm D call. The CDR3 runs 15 residues. V lost 6 bases and J 5 bases, leaving 16 bases between the germline ends. Germline V gives CDR1 LNHDA, CDR2 SQIVND (reference sequence).

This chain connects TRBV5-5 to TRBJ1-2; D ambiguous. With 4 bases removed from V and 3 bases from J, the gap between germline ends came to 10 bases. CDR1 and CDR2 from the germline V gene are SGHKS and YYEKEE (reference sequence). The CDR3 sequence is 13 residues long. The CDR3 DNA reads TGTGCCAGCAGCATTCCCGGGGACTATGGCTACACCTTC. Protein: CASSIPGDYGYTF. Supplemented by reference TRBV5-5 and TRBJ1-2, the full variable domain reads DAGVTQSPTHLIKTRGQQVTLRCSPISGHKSVSWYQQVLGQGPQFIFQYYEKEERGRGNFPDRFSARQFPNYSSELNVNALLLGDSALYLCASSIPGDYGYTFGSGTRLTVV.

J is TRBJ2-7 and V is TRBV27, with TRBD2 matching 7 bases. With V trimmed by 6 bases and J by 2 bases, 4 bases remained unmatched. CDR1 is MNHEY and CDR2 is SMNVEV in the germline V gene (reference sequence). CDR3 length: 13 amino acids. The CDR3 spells CASRPGGPYEQYF. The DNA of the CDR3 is TGTGCCAGCAGACCGGGGGGACCCTACGAGCAGTACTTC.

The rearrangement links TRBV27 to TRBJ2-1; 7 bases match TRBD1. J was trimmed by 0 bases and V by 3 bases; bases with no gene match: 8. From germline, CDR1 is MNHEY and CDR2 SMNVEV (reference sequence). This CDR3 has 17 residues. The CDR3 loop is CASSLTGPESSYNEQFF. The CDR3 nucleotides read TGTGCCAGCAGTTTGACAGGGCCGGAGAGCTCCTACAATGAGCAGTTCTTC.

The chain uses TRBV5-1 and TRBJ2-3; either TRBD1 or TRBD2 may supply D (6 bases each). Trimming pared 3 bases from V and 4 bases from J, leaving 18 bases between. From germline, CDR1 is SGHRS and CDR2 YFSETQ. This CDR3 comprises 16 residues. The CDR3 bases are TGCGCCAGCAGCTCGGGGGCGCAGGGGTGGGCAGATACGCAGTATTTT. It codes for CASSSGAQGWADTQYF.